These T cell receptor beta chains were read from a single sample in a study of Tregs in tolerant kidney transplant recipients. The assay was immunoSEQ multiplex PCR, and TCRdb's table has in-frame clones only and misses some. The sample holds 65,000 to 85,000 clones, roughly nine tenths seen once. This sample comprised CD4+ T cells from blood (PBMCs), obtained 24 months after the transplant. The receptors shown here come from a human patient who received a combined kidney and bone marrow transplant. Some T cells may be graft donor cells. The CDR3 runs from the conserved cysteine through the conserved F or W. Fields, in order: CDR3 DNA, CDR3 protein, J gene, D gene, clone size, V gene. The D gene is left open where the match is weak. The size of a clone is reported for some rows only, either as once, few or many, or as a class for expanded clones.

DNA: TGTGCCAGCAGGCGGGACAGCCGAGCAAATCAGCCCCAGCATTTT; CDR3: CASRRDSRANQPQHF; J: TRBJ1-5; D: TRBD1; size: .; V: TRBV27
DNA: TGTGCCAGCAGTTTAGGAAGGGACAGGGTGGAGACCCAGTACTTC; CDR3: CASSLGRDRVETQYF; J: TRBJ2-5; D: TRBD1; size: .; V: TRBV27
DNA: TGTGCCAGCAGAAAAACTAGCGGGAGTAACACCGGGGAGCTGTTTTTT; CDR3: CASRKTSGSNTGELFF; J: TRBJ2-2; D: TRBD2; size: .; V: TRBV4-2
DNA: TGTGCCAGCAGCCCGACGGCAGCCGGGGAGCAGTACTTC; CDR3: CASSPTAAGEQYF; J: TRBJ2-7; D: .; size: .; V: TRBV7-7
DNA: TGCGCCAGCAGCCAGCAACGACAGGGGCTTCTATATAATTCACCCCTCCACTTT; CDR3: CASSQQRQGLLYNSPLHF; J: TRBJ1-6; D: TRBD1; size: .; V: TRBV4-3
DNA: TGTGCCAGCAGCCCTCATGACAGGGGGTTCTACGAGCAGTACTTC; CDR3: CASSPHDRGFYEQYF; J: TRBJ2-7; D: TRBD1; size: .; V: TRBV27
DNA: TGTGCCTGGTCGACGGGGGGGGGTGGCTACACCTTC; CDR3: CAWSTGGGGYTF; J: TRBJ1-2; D: .; size: once; V: TRBV30
DNA: TGTGCCAGCAGCGAACCGCTTGTGCAGATTAACTATGGCTACACCTTC; CDR3: CASSEPLVQINYGYTF; J: TRBJ1-2; D: .; size: .; V: TRBV7-2
DNA: TGTGCCAGCAGCGAGACAGGGGGTCTTGTTGTAAATGGCTACACCTTC; CDR3: CASSETGGLVVNGYTF; J: TRBJ1-2; D: TRBD1; size: .; V: TRBV28
DNA: TGTGCCAGCAGCTCGTTAGCGGGAGCCGGCACAGATACGCAGTATTTT; CDR3: CASSSLAGAGTDTQYF; J: TRBJ2-3; D: TRBD2; size: .; V: TRBV7-8
DNA: TGTGCCAGCAGCGGGTCATTAGCGGCTAATGAAAAACTGTTTTTT; CDR3: CASSGSLAANEKLFF; J: TRBJ1-4; D: .; size: .; V: TRBV5-6
DNA: TGTGCCAGCAGCTTGCAAGGGGCGGAAGATACGCAGTATTTT; CDR3: CASSLQGAEDTQYF; J: TRBJ2-3; D: .; size: .; V: TRBV5-8
DNA: TGTGCCACCAGCAGAGGGAAGGGGGCTTTGGAGACCCAGTACTTC; CDR3: CATSRGKGALETQYF; J: TRBJ2-5; D: TRBD1; size: .; V: TRBV15
DNA: TGTGCCAGCAGCCCAGGACTAGCGGGAGGGAGGAACACCGGGGAGCTGTTTTTT; CDR3: CASSPGLAGGRNTGELFF; J: TRBJ2-2; D: TRBD2; size: .; V: TRBV7-2
DNA: TGTGCCAGCACCCTCCCCCCGGGACTAGTCTACGAGCAGTACTTC; CDR3: CASTLPPGLVYEQYF; J: TRBJ2-7; D: TRBD2; size: once; V: TRBV2
DNA: TGTGCCAGTAGTTCTCCGGACAGGTTGAACACTGAAGCTTTCTTT; CDR3: CASSSPDRLNTEAFF; J: TRBJ1-1; D: TRBD1; size: .; V: TRBV19
DNA: TGCGCCAGCAGCTTTCTAACTAGTTACAATGAGCAGTTCTTC; CDR3: CASSFLTSYNEQFF; J: TRBJ2-1; D: .; size: .; V: TRBV5-1
DNA: TGCGCCAGCAGCTTGACCCTCCGGACAGATAGCAATCAGCCCCAGCATTTT; CDR3: CASSLTLRTDSNQPQHF; J: TRBJ1-5; D: .; size: .; V: TRBV5-1
DNA: TGTGCCAGCAGCGTAGCAGGGGGGCTGAACACTGAAGCTTTCTTT; CDR3: CASSVAGGLNTEAFF; J: TRBJ1-1; D: TRBD1; size: .; V: TRBV9
DNA: TGTGCCAGCAATAGGGGGCAGGGTGGCTACACCTTC; CDR3: CASNRGQGGYTF; J: TRBJ1-2; D: TRBD1; size: .; V: TRBV28
DNA: TGCGCCAGCAGCCAAGTTTATACCGGTCCCTCTGGAAACACCATATATTTT; CDR3: CASSQVYTGPSGNTIYF; J: TRBJ1-3; D: .; size: few; V: TRBV4-1
DNA: TGTGCCAGTAGTCCGACAGTAATTTTAAACTATGGCTACACCTTC; CDR3: CASSPTVILNYGYTF; J: TRBJ1-2; D: .; size: .; V: TRBV19
DNA: TGTGCCAGCAGATCGACCGGGACAGGGAGCTACGAGCAGTACTTC; CDR3: CASRSTGTGSYEQYF; J: TRBJ2-7; D: TRBD1; size: .; V: TRBV27
DNA: TGCAGCGTTGTGAGACAGGGGGCCGGCTCCTACGAGCAGTACTTC; CDR3: CSVVRQGAGSYEQYF; J: TRBJ2-7; D: TRBD1; size: .; V: TRBV29-1
DNA: TGCAGCGTTGAAAGACAGCGATATGGCTACACCTTC; CDR3: CSVERQRYGYTF; J: TRBJ1-2; D: .; size: .; V: TRBV29-1
DNA: TGTGCCAGCAGCTTATCTTTAACTAGCGAAACCACAGATACGCAGTATTTT; CDR3: CASSLSLTSETTDTQYF; J: TRBJ2-3; D: TRBD2; size: .; V: TRBV7-9
DNA: TGTGCCAGCATTCCCCGGAGGGACAGAGGCTACGAGCAGTACTTC; CDR3: CASIPRRDRGYEQYF; J: TRBJ2-7; D: .; size: once; V: TRBV27
DNA: TGTGCCAGCAGCCAAGATCGATCTCTCGACAGGGAGACCCAGTACTTC; CDR3: CASSQDRSLDRETQYF; J: TRBJ2-5; D: .; size: .; V: TRBV4-2
DNA: .; CDR3: CASSGWGTGAYEQYF; J: TRBJ2-7; D: .; size: few; V: TRBV21-1
DNA: TGCGCCAGCAGCTTGGGACAGGGTGGAAACACCATATATTTT; CDR3: CASSLGQGGNTIYF; J: TRBJ1-3; D: TRBD1; size: few; V: TRBV5-1
DNA: TGCGCCAGCAGCTCGGGGGGACTAGCGGGAGTGAGAATCGGGGAGCTGTTTTTT; CDR3: CASSSGGLAGVRIGELFF; J: TRBJ2-2; D: TRBD2; size: once; V: TRBV4-3